The present entry profiles one T cell receptor beta chain with its context. What it binds is unknown. Produced via immunoSEQ multiplex PCR; TCRdb's table is partial and in-frame only. The sample includes approximately 16,000 clones, 70% of them seen just once. The sample originates from a study of graft-versus-host responses after intestinal transplantation. The overall study: Following induction with anti-thymocyte globulin, all recipients were given tacrolimus and steroids for about 3 years. General study findings and limits: GvH clones occurred in recipient marrow; some first appeared in ileum or blood. Among circulating GvH clones, peak levels were associated with early post-transplant declines in HvG clones.

The CDR3 has 20 amino acids. With 2 bases clipped from V and 2 bases from J, the junction kept 14 bases outside the gene matches. Germline lookup yields CDR1 MGHRA and CDR2 YSYEKL. Intraepithelial and lamina propria lymphocytes were freed from processed graft tissue. This sequence joins TRBV4-1 and TRBJ2-7; TRBD2 agrees at 14 bases. Sequenced material: ileum tissue, taken around 98 weeks after intestinal transplantation. This clonotype originated in a human patient who received an intestinal transplant, so some T cells may come from the graft donor. The CDR3 spells CASSQLPGLAGVLGTYEQYF. CDR3 DNA: TGCGCCAGCAGCCAACTTCCGGGACTAGCGGGAGTCCTCGGCACCTACGAGCAGTACTTC.